The rows below give T cell receptor beta chains drawn from one sample of a study of T cells in Graves' hyperthyroidism and ophthalmopathy. TCRdb re-called the multiplex PCR reads with MiXCR, one entry per CDR3 protein. The data contain roughly 650,000 distinct CDR3 sequences, approximately 16% of them singletons. Specimen: blood. The receptors stem from a woman between 40 and 50 years old with Graves' ophthalmopathy. Each CDR3 is given with its conserved first and last residue. The order of the fields is V gene, D gene, clone size, J gene, CDR3 protein, CDR3 DNA. A D gene is named only where the DNA matches it firmly. A row's size may be missing; if present it is once, few, many or a size class.

v_call: TRBV3-1
d_call: .
clone_size: few
j_call: TRBJ2-3
cdr3_aa: CASSQNIGSNTQYF
cdr3_nt: TGTGCCAGCAGCCAGAACATAGGGTCAAATACGCAGTATTTT

v_call: TRBV29-1
d_call: .
clone_size: many
j_call: TRBJ2-7
cdr3_aa: CSVEAGATYEQYF
cdr3_nt: TGCAGCGTTGAAGCGGGAGCTACCTACGAGCAGTACTTC

v_call: TRBV12-3/TRBV12-4
d_call: .
clone_size: many
j_call: TRBJ1-2
cdr3_aa: CASADNKRGGYTF
cdr3_nt: TGTGCCAGCGCGGACAACAAAAGGGGTGGCTACACCTTC

v_call: TRBV20-1
d_call: TRBD1
clone_size: few
j_call: TRBJ2-7
cdr3_aa: CSALPGTGRYEQYF
cdr3_nt: TGCAGTGCTTTGCCCGGGACAGGGAGGTACGAGCAGTACTTC

v_call: TRBV6-1
d_call: TRBD1
clone_size: many
j_call: TRBJ1-1
cdr3_aa: CASSYRQGARGTEAFF
cdr3_nt: TGTGCCAGCAGTTACAGGCAGGGGGCGCGAGGCACTGAAGCTTTCTTT

v_call: TRBV10-3
d_call: .
clone_size: many
j_call: TRBJ1-1
cdr3_aa: CAISEGETNTEAFF
cdr3_nt: TGTGCCATCAGTGAGGGGGAGACGAACACTGAAGCTTTCTTT

v_call: TRBV5-1
d_call: .
clone_size: .
j_call: TRBJ2-1
cdr3_aa: CASSLDHNEQFF
cdr3_nt: TGCGCCAGCAGCTTGGATCACAATGAGCAGTTCTTC

v_call: TRBV7-9
d_call: .
clone_size: many
j_call: TRBJ2-1
cdr3_aa: CASSLGTGRDYNEQFF
cdr3_nt: TGTGCCAGCAGCTTAGGAACAGGGCGCGACTACAATGAGCAGTTCTTC

v_call: TRBV5-6
d_call: .
clone_size: .
j_call: TRBJ2-6
cdr3_aa: CASTLGTIRHSGANVLTF
cdr3_nt: TGTGCCAGCACCTTGGGGACAATTAGACACTCTGGGGCCAACGTCCTGACTTTC

v_call: TRBV5-5
d_call: TRBD2
clone_size: few
j_call: TRBJ2-3
cdr3_aa: CASSLLAGTQQYF
cdr3_nt: TGTGCCAGCAGCTTACTAGCGGGGACCCAGCAGTATTTT

v_call: TRBV28
d_call: .
clone_size: .
j_call: TRBJ2-3
cdr3_aa: CASAAQGTQYF
cdr3_nt: TGTGCCAGCGCTGCGCAGGGTACGCAGTATTTT

v_call: TRBV18
d_call: .
clone_size: many
j_call: TRBJ2-5
cdr3_aa: CASSPPGPAGRETQYF
cdr3_nt: TGTGCCAGCTCACCACCGGGACCAGCTGGGCGTGAGACCCAGTACTTC

v_call: TRBV11-2
d_call: .
clone_size: many
j_call: TRBJ1-1
cdr3_aa: CASSRTLGPTEAFF
cdr3_nt: TGTGCCAGCAGCCGGACCCTGGGGCCCACTGAAGCTTTCTTT

v_call: TRBV28
d_call: .
clone_size: many
j_call: TRBJ2-7
cdr3_aa: CASSSMGVERRPYEQYF
cdr3_nt: TGTGCCAGCAGCAGTATGGGGGTGGAGCGGAGACCCTACGAGCAGTACTTC

v_call: TRBV6-2/TRBV6-3
d_call: TRBD2
clone_size: few
j_call: TRBJ2-1
cdr3_aa: CASKTRDYPINEQFF
cdr3_nt: TGTGCCAGTAAGACCCGGGACTATCCCATCAATGAGCAGTTCTTC

v_call: TRBV6-1
d_call: .
clone_size: .
j_call: TRBJ2-3
cdr3_aa: CASSEDRRPGADTQYF
cdr3_nt: TGTGCCAGCAGTGAAGATCGCAGGCCAGGGGCAGATACGCAGTATTTT

v_call: TRBV20-1
d_call: .
clone_size: few
j_call: TRBJ2-1
cdr3_aa: CSPRPGIPFF
cdr3_nt: TGCAGTCCCCGCCCGGGGATCCCGTTCTTC

v_call: TRBV6-2/TRBV6-3
d_call: TRBD2
clone_size: many
j_call: TRBJ2-7
cdr3_aa: CAVEGTTYEQYF
cdr3_nt: TGTGCTGTCGAGGGGACTACCTACGAGCAGTACTTC

v_call: TRBV30
d_call: .
clone_size: .
j_call: TRBJ2-3
cdr3_aa: CAWRSSYGTDTRYF
cdr3_nt: TGTGCCTGGAGGTCTAGCTATGGCACAGATACGCGGTATTTT

v_call: TRBV12-3/TRBV12-4
d_call: .
clone_size: few
j_call: TRBJ1-3
cdr3_aa: CASSLGEGFGNTIYF
cdr3_nt: TGTGCCAGCAGTTTGGGGGAGGGGTTTGGAAACACCATATATTTT

v_call: TRBV5-6
d_call: .
clone_size: .
j_call: TRBJ2-4
cdr3_aa: CASSPTPGDGNIQYF
cdr3_nt: TGTGCCAGCAGCCCTACGCCAGGGGACGGAAACATTCAGTACTTC

v_call: TRBV7-3
d_call: TRBD1
clone_size: .
j_call: TRBJ2-7
cdr3_aa: CASSPGQAGTYEQYF
cdr3_nt: TGTGCCAGCAGCCCGGGACAGGCCGGCACCTACGAGCAGTACTTC